A selection of T cell receptor beta chains follows, all from one sample in a study of cytomegalovirus exposure and HLA in healthy donors. Assay: immunoSEQ multiplex PCR; the TCRdb copy retains only in-frame clones and omits some. The sample yields roughly 67,000 clones, approximately 81% seen once. Sequencing was done on a sample of PBMCs. The receptors derive from a woman in her 30s in good health and CMV-seronegative. CDR3s leave out the opening cysteine and the closing phenylalanine or tryptophan.

V,J,CDR3
TRBV7-6,TRBJ1-2,ASSLTPLPTNYGYT
TRBV2,TRBJ1-3,ASSDASSGNTIY
TRBV29-1,TRBJ1-1,SATRGGEGTEAF
TRBV5-6,TRBJ1-5,ASSTDRGGQPQH
TRBV5-1,TRBJ1-6,ASSLGAQDSPLH
TRBV2,TRBJ1-2,ASSPLGGWDYGYT
TRBV27,TRBJ2-7,ASSLAAPYEQY
TRBV6-1,TRBJ2-7,ASSHPRGQYYEQY
TRBV13,TRBJ2-1,ASSLDRASYNEQF
TRBV11-3,TRBJ2-7,ASTSIAGQGFGEQY
TRBV7-7,TRBJ2-5,ASSLVRGEETQY
TRBV27,TRBJ1-4,ASSFRGGGEKLF
TRBV11-3,.,ASSPRVGRSYEQY
TRBV28,TRBJ1-4,ASRPQGGATNEKLF
TRBV6-4,TRBJ1-6,ASSLGTGGYNSPLH
TRBV6-5,TRBJ1-2,ASSSGLGGGYT